A single sample is the source of the 29 T cell receptor beta chains below, sequenced in a study of neurological immune-mediated disorders. From the 5' RACE reads, TCRdb called clonotypes with MiXCR, one entry per CDR3 protein. The sample includes tens of thousands of distinct CDR3 sequences, 17% of them seen just once. Source material: PBMCs. These receptors originate from a woman aged 40 to 49 in good health.

The chain joins TRBV7-7 to TRBJ2-5; D may be TRBD1 (5 bases). V was shortened by 5 bases and J by 5 bases, with 12 bases between the two germline ends. CDR3 size: 13 residues. Germline V gene lookup returns CDR1 SSHAT and CDR2 FNYEAQ (reference sequence). The CDR3 spells CASSTDIGETQYF. CDR3 nucleotides: TGTGCCAGCAGCACGGACATAGGGGAGACCCAGTACTTC.

This clonotype showed up many times. Here the CDR3 reads CASSKVWGPLNEQFF. The CDR3 bases are TGTGCCAGCAGCAAAGTGTGGGGTCCTCTCAATGAGCAGTTCTTC. V and J are TRBV21-1 and TRBJ2-1; the table gives TRBD2 as D, unverified against the DNA. TRBV21-1 constitutes a pseudogene. CDR3 size: 15 residues.

This clonotype was seen at least ten times. The chain recombines TRBV7-2 with TRBJ2-7; D not resolved. Germline V gives CDR1 SGHTA, CDR2 FQGNSA. Trimming shortened V by 3 bases and J by 3 bases, and 6 bases separated the two germline ends. The CDR3 spans 12 residues. Written as DNA, the CDR3 is TGTGCCAGCAGCTTCTTCGGCTACGAGCAGTACTTC. The encoded protein is CASSFFGYEQYF.

This clonotype was detected many times. The gene calls are TRBV5-5 and TRBJ2-2; D possibly corresponds to TRBD2 (6 bases). This CDR3 comprises 14 residues. Germline CDR1 reads SGHKS; CDR2 reads YYEKEE (reference sequence). The germline V and J ends were trimmed by 3 bases and 5 bases, with 11 bases remaining between them. The CDR3 spells CASSSRGGTGELFF. The DNA for the CDR3 is TGTGCCAGCAGCTCCCGGGGAGGAACCGGGGAGCTGTTTTTT.

This clonotype has a count of ten or more. The rearrangement links TRBV5-5 to TRBJ1-5; no firm D call. Between the trimmed V and J ends, which lost 2 bases and 2 bases, there was a span of 14 bases. CDR1 is SGHKS, CDR2 YYEKEE, per germline (reference sequence). The CDR3 has 16 residues. The CDR3 bases are TGTGCCAGCAGCTTTGAGGGTGCAAAAGGCAATCAGCCCCAGCATTTT. It is translated as CASSFEGAKGNQPQHF.

The chain combines TRBV6-5 with TRBJ1-1; maybe TRBD1 (5 bases). Looked up from germline, CDR1 is MNHEY and CDR2 is SVGAGI. The CDR3 contains 15 residues. Trimming took 7 bases from V and 1 from J, leaving 16 bases between them. Here the CDR3 reads CASIRPGRENTEAFF. The DNA of the CDR3 is TGTGCCAGCATTAGGCCAGGGAGGGAGAACACTGAAGCTTTCTTT.

This clonotype was counted at least ten times. The chain links TRBV29-1 to TRBJ2-1, with TRBD2 matching 9 bases. Germline V lookup: CDR1 SQVTM, CDR2 ANQGSEA. The CDR3 loop spans 14 amino acids. With V trimmed by 4 bases and J by 2 bases, 3 bases remained unmatched. The CDR3 loop is CSVAGGGAYNEQFF. CDR3 nucleotide sequence: TGCAGCGTTGCTGGCGGGGGGGCCTACAATGAGCAGTTCTTC.

In the case of this clonotype: A junction end diverges from the germline sequence, so it may reflect a read error. The CDR3 DNA reads TGCACCAGCAGCCCGTTAGCGTGGGCCAATGAGCAGTTCTTC. It specifies CTSSPLAWANEQFF. The chain has TRBV5-1 and TRBJ2-1, with D possibly TRBD2 on 5 matching bases. The CDR3 has 14 residues. Germline CDR1 is SGHRS and CDR2 is YFSETQ.

The V gene is TRBV5-1, the J gene TRBJ2-2; TRBD1 matches at 9 bases. This CDR3 has 15 residues. With V trimmed by 1 base and J by 5 bases, 3 bases remained unmatched. Germline V gene data show CDR1 as SGHRS and CDR2 as YFSETQ. CDR3 bases: TGCGCCAGCAGCTTGTGGACAGGGGAAACCGGGGAGCTGTTTTTT. Encoded protein: CASSLWTGETGELFF. Based on the CDR3 plus reference TRBV5-1 and TRBJ2-2, the full variable domain is KAGVTQTPRYLIKTRGQQVTLSCSPISGHRSVSWYQQTPGQGLQFLFEYFSETQRNKGNFPGRFSGRQFSNSRSEMNVSTLELGDSALYLCASSLWTGETGELFFGEGSRLTVL.

At least ten counts were recorded for this clonotype. The chain is built from TRBV28 and TRBJ1-6, with D uncertain. V lost 11 bases, J lost 0 bases, and 20 bases lay in between. Germline V gene lookup returns CDR1 MDHEN and CDR2 SYDVKM. This CDR3 spans 17 amino acids. Here the CDR3 reads CASRGSDTRSYNSPLHF. In DNA, the CDR3 is TGTGCCTCTCGAGGCTCCGACACTCGCTCCTATAATTCACCCCTCCACTTT.

This clonotype has just a few counts. The CDR3 DNA follows: TGTGCCAGTAGTAGATCGACAGGGAACACTGAAGCTTTCTTT. This sequence encodes CASSRSTGNTEAFF. This rearrangement joins TRBV19 to TRBJ1-1; possible D gene TRBD1, 6 bases. From germline, CDR1 is LNHDA and CDR2 SQIVND (reference sequence). The CDR3 loop spans 14 amino acids. Trimming stripped 4 bases from V and 1 base from J, with 10 bases between.

This clonotype was found many times. The chain recombines TRBV20-1 with TRBJ2-7; 8 nucleotides agree with TRBD2. The CDR3 consists of 15 residues. From germline, CDR1 is DFQATT and CDR2 SNEGSKA (reference sequence). The trim removed 3 bases at V and 0 bases at J, leaving 7 bases unmatched. CDR3 DNA sequence: TGCAGTGCTAGGGCAGTAGCGGGGAGCTCCTACGAGCAGTACGTC. It codes for CSARAVAGSSYEQYV.

This clonotype was observed at least ten times. The V call is TRBV5-1, the J call TRBJ2-7; D is possibly TRBD1 or TRBD2 (6 bases each). Between the trimmed V and J ends, which lost 4 bases and 3 bases, there was a span of 14 bases. Germline V lookup: CDR1 SGHRS, CDR2 YFSETQ. The CDR3 consists of 14 residues. The CDR3 sequence: CASSPGAIGYEQYF. The CDR3 region has the DNA TGCGCCAGCAGCCCGGGGGCTATCGGCTACGAGCAGTACTTC.

This clonotype was seen at least ten times. The chain employs TRBV20-1 and TRBJ2-3; either TRBD1 or TRBD2 may supply D (6 bases each). Trimming removed 6 bases from V and 3 bases from J, with 19 bases in between. The CDR3 consists of 15 residues. The V gene's germline CDR1 is DFQATT and CDR2 SNEGSKA (reference sequence). The CDR3 reads CSAKRRGWYTDTQYF. The CDR3, as DNA: TGCAGTGCAAAGAGGAGGGGGTGGTATACAGATACGCAGTATTTT.

This clonotype was found many times. The chain recombines TRBV29-1 with TRBJ1-1, with TRBD1 identical over 9 bases. Germline CDR1 SQVTM, CDR2 ANQGSEA. The CDR3 is 13 amino acids. With 7 bases clipped from V and 3 bases from J, the junction kept 6 bases outside the gene matches. DNA of the CDR3: TGCAGCGCCACTAGGACAGGGGACACTGAAGCTTTCTTT. It yields the protein CSATRTGDTEAFF.

This clonotype has at least ten counts. The chain carries TRBV12-3 or TRBV12-4 and TRBJ1-2, with 9 bases fitting TRBD1. J lost 2 bases, V lost 6 bases, and 7 bases had no gene match. CDR3 length: 15 residues. The chain's CDR3 is CASSRRQGGNYGYTF. In nucleotides, the CDR3 is TGTGCCAGCAGCCGCAGACAGGGGGGGAACTATGGCTACACCTTC.

The table lists this clonotype with many counts. The chain couples TRBV20-1 to TRBJ2-7; TRBD2 matches 9 bases. V dropped 0 bases and J dropped 5; count of bases not matched to a gene: 11. The CDR3 sequence is 16 residues long. The germline V gene has CDR1 DFQATT and CDR2 SNEGSKA (reference sequence). DNA for the CDR3: TGCAGTGCTAGAGACAGTAGCGGGGGAGCCAGTAACGAGCAGTACTTC. Translated, it gives CSARDSSGGASNEQYF.

This clonotype was recorded many times. This chain uses TRBV10-3 with TRBJ1-2, with a tentative D call TRBD1 (5 bases). The V gene's germline CDR1 is ENHRY and CDR2 SYGVKD. V dropped 6 bases and J dropped 4 bases, with 21 bases sitting between them. The CDR3 contains 16 residues. The CDR3: CAIRTPSDSDIYGYTF. In DNA form, the CDR3 reads TGTGCCATCAGGACGCCGTCTGACAGCGATATCTATGGCTACACCTTC.

To note about this clonotype: The junction differs from germline at one of its ends, possibly a read error. This rearrangement joins TRBV4-3 to TRBJ2-2; D is perhaps TRBD2 (5 bases). The CDR3 sequence is 14 residues long. Germline V gives CDR1 LGHNA, CDR2 YSLEER. The CDR3: CASSQVYSVGELVF. CDR3 DNA sequence: TGCGCCAGCAGCCAAGTATATAGCGTCGGGGAGCTGGTTTTT.

Many counts were recorded for this clonotype. The chain couples TRBV20-1 to TRBJ1-2; D gene uncertain. Germline CDR1 and CDR2: DFQATT and SNEGSKA (reference sequence). V shed 4 bases and J shed 4 bases, with 7 bases lying between them. CDR3 length: 11 residues. The CDR3: CSATPVYGYTF. The CDR3 DNA follows: TGCAGTGCTACCCCAGTCTATGGCTACACCTTC.

This clonotype was observed a handful of times. The chain recombines TRBV28 with TRBJ2-7, with 7 bases matching TRBD1. Germline-derived CDR1 and CDR2 are MDHEN and SYDVKM. The CDR3 sequence is 13 residues long. With V trimmed by 5 bases and J by 4 bases, 5 bases remained unmatched. CDR3 nucleotide sequence: TGTGCCAGCAGTACCGGGGACAGTTACGAGCAGTACGTC. It encodes CASSTGDSYEQYV.

This clonotype was observed many times. This chain connects TRBV14 to TRBJ2-7; a weak D match, TRBD2 (7 bases). The CDR3 is 15 amino acids. Trimming took 4 bases from V and 0 from J, leaving 13 bases between them. CDR1 and CDR2 from the germline V gene are SGHDN and FVKESK. The CDR3 DNA sequence: TGTGCCAGCAGCCGTCGGCGGGGGCTCTCCTACGAGCAGTACTTC. It specifies CASSRRRGLSYEQYF.

This clonotype was seen ten or more times. This chain uses TRBV20-1 with TRBJ1-2; D remains ambiguous. The CDR3 spans 13 residues. Germline-derived CDR1 and CDR2 are DFQATT and SNEGSKA (reference sequence). Trimming pared 2 bases from V and 10 bases from J, leaving 17 bases between. CDR3 nucleotides: TGCAGTGCTAGACACCAAGGGCCTTGGACCTACACCTTC. Protein product: CSARHQGPWTYTF.

The chain joins TRBV20-1 to TRBJ2-1; maybe TRBD1 (5 bases). V lost 6 bases and J 6 bases, leaving 12 bases between the germline ends. CDR3 length: 12 residues. The germline V gene encodes CDR1 DFQATT and CDR2 SNEGSKA (reference sequence). The CDR3: CSAADKPNEQFF. For the CDR3, the DNA is TGCAGTGCCGCGGACAAGCCCAATGAGCAGTTCTTC.

This clonotype was seen only a few times. V gene TRBV12-3 or TRBV12-4 combines with J gene TRBJ2-7; D gene uncertain. V was clipped by 6 bases and J by 7 bases, with 22 bases between them. This CDR3 comprises 15 residues. CDR3 loop: CASSPQLIGLSEQYF. The CDR3 bases are TGTGCCAGCAGCCCTCAATTGATCGGGTTATCTGAGCAGTACTTC.

The table lists this clonotype with many counts. The V gene is TRBV21-1, the J gene TRBJ2-3; TRBD2 is taken as the D call from the table, unchecked against the DNA. TRBV21-1 is tagged as a pseudogene. This CDR3 has 16 residues. Here the CDR3 DNA reads TGTGCCAGCAGCCCTCGGGGAGAACCACTCACAGATACGCAGTATTTT. Translation: CASSPRGEPLTDTQYF.

The V and J genes are TRBV7-2 and TRBJ2-7; D is undetermined. There are 14 residues in the CDR3. Trimming left V 5 bases short and J 0 bases short, with 11 bases between. The germline V gene encodes CDR1 SGHTA and CDR2 FQGNSA. CDR3 coding DNA: TGTGCCAGCAGCCTGGCCGACAACTCCTACGAGCAGTACTTC. It codes for CASSLADNSYEQYF.

This clonotype has a count of ten or more. The J gene is TRBJ2-2, the V gene TRBV11-1; maybe TRBD2 (6 bases). This CDR3 has 14 amino acids. The ends were cut back, 7 bases at V and 7 bases at J, with 16 bases in the middle. Germline-derived CDR1 and CDR2 are SGHAT and FQDESV (reference sequence). CDR3 sequence reads: CASNTGSTGGELFF. The DNA of the CDR3 is TGTGCCAGCAATACCGGGAGCACAGGCGGGGAGCTGTTTTTT.

This clonotype was seen many times. The genes are TRBV3-1 and TRBJ2-2; 7 bases agree with TRBD1. The CDR3 runs to 14 residues. V was clipped by 2 bases and J by 8 bases; unmatched bases: 5. Germline assignment: CDR1 LGHDT and CDR2 YNNKEL (reference sequence). Here the CDR3 reads CASSQPDREGELFF. The CDR3 DNA follows: TGTGCCAGCAGCCAACCCGACAGGGAAGGGGAGCTGTTTTTT.